This T cell receptor beta chain was retrieved from a study of response to subunit inactivated influenza vaccine listed by TCRdb under 2018. Some background on the complete study: Deep quantitative T cell receptor repertoire profiling was used in the study to track responses to a trivalent subunit inactivated influenza vaccine. Broader findings and caveats from the paper: According to the authors, only a limited number of new T cells may be recruited by each seasonal influenza vaccination.

The germline V gene (reference sequence) supplies CDR1 SGHNT and CDR2 YYREEE. V trim: 0 bases; J trim: 5 bases; unmatched bases: 3. The CDR3 contains 15 residues, cysteine and phenylalanine counted. Only the CDR3 portion is preserved as DNA: 45 bases, with reading frame beginning at the first base. On this clonotype: Its antigen is currently not known. The record has no base qualities; no much larger clone is one base away.

The library was obtained by RT-PCR. The reads were generated on an Illumina HiSeq 2500. TCRdb took the public reads, trimmed them with fastp at Q25, ran MiXCR for clone calling and kept in-frame beta chains. Rows merge per CDR3 protein into single entries with the most common DNA and genes. Recorded for this sample are 450,000 to 700,000 distinct CDR3 sequences; about 14% of them occurred a single time. The top ten clones comprise over 8.5% of the sample. This clonotype originated in a man aged 50-60 years who received an inactivated influenza vaccine. Donor details come from another sample of the same person, matched by shared clones. Recombination joined TRBV5-4 with TRBJ2-5; 11 junctional bases match TRBD2. This sample comprised PBMCs from blood, obtained approximately 13 days after vaccination. The CDR3 protein sequence reads: CASSLAGLAVETQYF. The nucleotides are TGTGCCAGCAGCTTGGCGGGACTAGCGGTGGAGACCCAGTACTTC.